This T cell receptor beta chain stems from a study of blood T cells in healthy people across ages (dated by TCRdb to 2014 to 2015). Background for the entire study: In model experiments, template switching captured roughly one uniquely barcoded TCR beta cDNA molecule for every two T cells. To avoid experimental bias, donors of different ages were spread randomly across the sequencing lanes. Using the same blood draw, the study looked at two additional independent replicas of 1 million unique cDNA reads for two donors, one aged 18 to 30 and the other aged 80 or older. Four age groups were formed from the donors: young (average approximately 15 years), middle-aged (approximately 40), aged (approximately 60) and long-lived (82). Using deep sequencing normalized with unique cDNA molecular identifiers, the study measured how TCR beta repertoire diversity changes with age.

The donors were 40 or so Caucasian individuals from Russia, aged about 6 to 95 years, who were systemically healthy. Roughly 9.5 milliliters of peripheral blood were drawn from each donor into EDTA-treated Vacutainer tubes. Ficoll-Paque density-gradient centrifugation was used to isolate PBMCs, with at least 6.5 million per sample. Trizol reagent was used to extract total RNA from PBMCs, with at least 5 micrograms per sample. For every donor, flow cytometry on a PBMC aliquot measured the percentage of naive CD45RAhigh/CD27high T cells. This clonotype was found a few times. This clone's antigen is unknown. No base quality values were provided; no much bigger clone lies one nucleotide off. The library was produced with 5' RACE. The sequencer was an Illumina HiSeq 2500. A second about 7 to 11 cycle PCR used a sample-barcoded 5' primer and a J-beta primer mix. A unique molecular identifier was introduced onto each TCR beta cDNA molecule by a template-switch 5' adaptor carrying 12 random nucleotides. Each sample yielded at least 2.5 million CDR3-containing paired-end reads. All of the RNA was converted into first-strand cDNA using the Mint cDNA synthesis kit, with a TRBC-specific oligonucleotide serving as the primer. All cDNA was treated with uracil-DNA glycosylase and then went through a first 18-cycle PCR with the universal primers M1SS and BC2_uni_R. From the authors' description of their analysis: For normalization, 1 million high-quality reads, each with a distinct molecular identifier, were randomly selected from each sample. Reads with shared molecular identifiers were discarded instead of being binned into consensus sequences. MiTCR, run with a Q25 quality threshold and the strictest error-elimination algorithm, handled CDR3 identification, clonotype clustering and error correction. A nonparametric unseen species model using Euler transformation provided a lower-bound estimate of total TCR beta diversity. TCRdb trimmed the raw reads at Q25, called clones with MiXCR and kept productive beta chains. All rows with the same CDR3 protein become a single entry with the most common DNA and genes. The V and J calls were determined by TCRdb, not by the authors. For this sample the table gives 550,000 to 600,000 distinct CDR3 sequences, of which about 25% were detected only once. The top ten clones comprise less than 20% of the sample.

Here is what the overall study found, with its caveats: The long-lived group showed more naive CD4+ T cells, fewer expanded clones and increased TCR diversity than the aged group, suggesting age selection. A strong correlation was found between observed TCR beta diversity and the percentage of naive T cells measured by flow cytometry. Observed TCR beta diversity per million T cells fell roughly linearly with age, and a significant reduction was already apparent by age roughly 40. The CMV infection status of donors was not known, potentially confounding age-related changes in expanded clonotypes. Estimates of total diversity based on one million sequenced T cells were considered lower bounds and underestimates. Since profiling was done on bulk unsorted PBMCs, naive and antigen-experienced compartments could not be conclusively compared.

Including cysteine and phenylalanine, the CDR3 has 13 amino acids. The DNA shown is the 39-base CDR3, in frame from base 1. CDR1 and CDR2 (KGHDR, SFDVKD) derive from the germline V gene. V loses 5 bases, J loses 9 bases, and the germline ends lie 14 bases apart. This receptor was taken from a woman aged 70-85 years in good health. Sequencing was done on a sample of blood. The V and J segments used are TRBV24-1 and TRBJ2-3, with TRBD2 tentatively as D gene (6 bases match). The CDR3 reads as follows: CATSGPSRGTQYF. The nucleotides read TGTGCCACCAGTGGCCCTTCCCGGGGGACGCAGTATTTT.